This section outlines one T cell receptor (beta chain) sequence together with its context. Categorization into cohorts depended on clinical history that participants reported. Some clones are missing from TCRdb's copy, which holds only in-frame ones; the method was immunoSEQ multiplex PCR. The data hold 150,000 to 190,000 clones, with about 86% observed a single time. The CDR3 length is 13 residues. V lost 5 bases and J lost 5, with 11 bases in between. CDR1 is SGHNT, CDR2 YENEEA, per germline. This sample is drawn from a study of blood T cell repertoires in COVID-19. Study information: Acute and convalescent COVID-19 samples came from the United States, Italy and Spain. Sample material is recorded as cDNA or gDNA derived from T cells, B-cell-depleted T cells, or PBMCs.

The source of this sequence is a man in his fifties who had recovered from COVID-19. The specimen was PBMCs or T cells enriched from blood (not recorded which). V gene TRBV11-3 combines with J gene TRBJ2-3; no clear D. In DNA form, the CDR3 reads TGTGCCAGCAGCCTCCGGTCGAAAGATACGCAGTATTTT. Amino acid sequence: CASSLRSKDTQYF. Filled out from reference TRBV11-3 and TRBJ2-3, the complete variable domain reads EAGVVQSPRYKIIEKKQPVAFWCNPISGHNTLYWYLQNLGQGPELLIRYENEEAVDDSQLPKDRFSAERLKGVDSTLKIQPAELGDSAVYLCASSLRSKDTQYFGPGTRLTVL.